The clone carrying this TCR beta chain was seen at least ten times. Its antigen remains unknown. V was cut by 1 base and J by 9 bases, with 6 bases left in between. Germline loops: CDR1 SEHNR, CDR2 FQNEAQ (reference sequence). CDR3 length equals 11 residues. The data stem from a study of post-analysis software for immune sequencing data. General observations from the study: In patients, TRBV5-6, TRBV5-1 and TRBV20-1 belonged to five TRBV segments found more frequently than in controls. By F measure, samples from a shared preparation batch strongly co-clustered. Normalized Chao1 diversity was significantly reduced in patients versus controls.

TCR beta libraries were prepared from cDNA with unique molecular identifiers. Researchers reported approximately 480,000 cDNA molecules coming from approximately 1 to 10 million T cells. TCRdb re-derived calls from the PCR reads in MiXCR, one entry per CDR3 protein. The sample records 250,000 to 300,000 distinct CDR3 sequences, less than 40% being singletons. The TCR was taken from a girl aged 5 to 17 with multiple sclerosis. Sequencing used blood. The V and J genes are TRBV7-9 and TRBJ2-5; D unclear. The CDR3 reads CASSLVASQYF. CDR3 DNA sequence: TGTGCCAGCAGCTTAGTGGCTTCCCAGTACTTC.